The table lists the clone carrying this TCR beta chain with a few counts. Its cognate antigen is unknown. The authors extracted RNA and reverse transcribed it into cDNA as the sequencing template. TCRdb's table, derived via immunoSEQ multiplex PCR, lists solely in-frame clones and lacks some. The sample carries fewer than 110,000 clones, about nine tenths recorded once. The CDR3 extends over 13 amino acids. V lost 0 bases and J 11 bases, leaving 9 bases between the germline ends. Germline V gives CDR1 SGHKS, CDR2 YYEKEE (reference sequence). The data derive from a study of CD8+ T cells in alopecia areata. General study results and limits: It was observed that many expanded lesional clones persisted in scalp and blood during tofacitinib.

As for treatment: oral pan-JAK inhibitor, 5-10 mg twice daily. Samples from alopecia areata patients were lesional scalp punch biopsies and peripheral blood. The sequencing here drew on CD8+ T cells sorted from blood, taken at approximately week 31, from a patient treated with tofacitinib. The chain combines TRBV5-5 with TRBJ1-6, with no clear D. The source of this sequence is a human donor with alopecia areata. The CDR3 here is CASSLEGAPPLHF. The CDR3, as DNA: TGTGCCAGCAGCTTGGAGGGAGCTCCACCCCTCCACTTT.